The 7 T cell receptor beta chains presented below share a single source sample, sequenced in a study of HIV-infected children after antiretroviral therapy interruption. Unique molecular identifiers were included in an RNA-based 3' RACE TCR library. TCRdb ran MiXCR on the 3' RACE reads and lists one entry per CDR3 protein. Here the sample spans about 46,000 distinct CDR3 sequences, approximately 4% being singletons. Specified treatment: PENTA 11 planned treatment interruption arm or continuous ART arm. The material sequenced was CD45RA+ CD4+ T cells from PBMCs, pooled from several time points, taken from a donor given antiretroviral therapy, either interrupted or continuous. Stated subset: naive CD4+ CD45RA+ CD45RO- T cells. Receptors originate from a pool of human donors with HIV.

This clonotype was counted once. The rearrangement uses TRBV5-4 and TRBJ2-5, with no clear D. V lost 1 base, J lost 6 bases, and 10 bases lay in between. This CDR3 has 13 amino acids. The germline gives CDR1 SGHNT, CDR2 YYREEE (reference sequence). The CDR3 sequence is CASSLQFRKTQYF. DNA of the CDR3: TGTGCCAGCAGCTTGCAGTTCCGGAAGACCCAGTACTTC.

This clonotype occurred a few times. The chain couples TRBV5-1 to TRBJ1-1; the match to TRBD1 covers 8 bases. The V gene's germline CDR1 is SGHRS and CDR2 YFSETQ. This CDR3 region has 15 residues. Trimming cost V 1 base and J 1 base; bases outside gene matches: 3. The CDR3 DNA reads as TGCGCCAGCAGCTTGAGGGACAGGAAGAACACTGAAGCTTTCTTT. Amino acids: CASSLRDRKNTEAFF.

CDR3 region: CATGTEKTGELFF. The CDR3 bases are TGTGCCACCGGGACAGAAAAAACCGGGGAGCTGTTTTTT. The V call is TRBV27, the J call TRBJ2-2, with 7 bases aligning to TRBD1. The V gene's germline CDR1 is MNHEY and CDR2 SMNVEV (reference sequence). The J segment lost 5 bases and the V segment lost 10 bases, leaving 7 bases of the junction unmatched. The CDR3 consists of 13 residues.

Ten or more counts support this clonotype. The chain is built from TRBV7-9 and TRBJ2-2; D may be TRBD2 (6 bases). The V and J ends lost 2 bases and 4 bases respectively, with 8 bases between them. Germline CDR1 and CDR2: SEHNR and FQNEAQ (reference sequence). The CDR3 extends over 14 amino acids. The CDR3 loop is CASSLNGGTGELFF. The CDR3 bases are TGTGCCAGCAGCTTAAACGGGGGCACCGGGGAGCTGTTTTTT.

This clonotype showed up many times. The rearrangement joins TRBV4-2 to TRBJ1-1; TRBD1 might be the D (6 bases). This CDR3 is 13 amino acids long. Germline V gene lookup returns CDR1 LGHNA and CDR2 YNFKEQ. V lost 4 bases and J 6 bases, leaving 12 bases between the germline ends. The CDR3 reads CASSPSGQPEAFF. Here the CDR3 DNA reads TGTGCCAGCAGCCCGTCCGGACAGCCTGAAGCTTTCTTT.

This clonotype was seen at least ten times. The CDR3 loop is CSASKTGINEQYF. The CDR3 DNA is TGCAGTGCTAGCAAGACAGGGATTAACGAGCAGTACTTC. V gene TRBV20-1 combines with J gene TRBJ2-7; 7 nucleotides line up with TRBD1. CDR1 DFQATT and CDR2 SNEGSKA come from the germline V gene (reference sequence). There are 13 residues in the CDR3. J was trimmed by 5 bases and V by 3 bases; bases with no gene match: 7.

Only a few counts were recorded for this clonotype. This chain uses TRBV19 with TRBJ1-6; D is uncertain. Germline lookup yields CDR1 LNHDA and CDR2 SQIVND (reference sequence). Trimming shortened V by 3 bases and J by 6 bases, and 9 bases separated the two germline ends. The CDR3 contains 14 residues. The CDR3: CASSIRGSNSPLHF. The CDR3 DNA reads as TGTGCCAGTAGTATCCGGGGTTCTAATTCACCCCTCCACTTT.